Presented here are 2 T cell receptor beta chains from one specimen sequenced in a study of PD-1 blockade in mismatch repair-deficient tumors. Some clones are missing from TCRdb's copy, which holds only in-frame ones; the method was immunoSEQ multiplex PCR. The profile covers some 120,000 clones, with approximately 86% appearing a single time and about 14% taken by the ten largest. The material was peripheral blood, obtained 44 weeks after starting pembrolizumab. These receptors all stem from an adult with mismatch repair-deficient cancer.

This clone was observed a handful of times. The genes are TRBV19 and TRBJ2-1, with D perhaps being TRBD1 or TRBD2 (5 bases each). The CDR3 loop spans 11 amino acids. V gave up 7 bases and J gave up 6 bases, with 7 bases separating them. Looked up from germline, CDR1 is LNHDA and CDR2 is SQIVND (reference sequence). The CDR3 DNA sequence: TGTGCCAGTATGGGACCCAATGAGCAGTTCTTC. Protein product: CASMGPNEQFF.

This clone came up a few times. The chain recombines TRBV6-6 with TRBJ2-1; 10 positions match TRBD2. The CDR3 covers 16 residues. Germline values: CDR1 MNHNY, CDR2 SVGAGI (reference sequence). The J segment lost 5 bases and the V segment lost 0 bases, leaving 4 bases of the junction unmatched. The CDR3 coding sequence is TGTGCCAGCAGTTACTCGGGGCTAGCGGGAGACAATGAGCAGTTCTTC. It codes for CASSYSGLAGDNEQFF.